This TCR beta chain originates from a study of T-cell memory formation after mild COVID-19. Study-wide points: Those CD4+ clones that contracted were mainly in CM and EM (CD8+ ones in EMRA).

5'RACE, which relied on constant-segment primers, yielded TCR alpha and TCR beta cDNA libraries carrying sample barcodes and UMIs. TCRdb reprocessed the 5' RACE reads via MiXCR and lists one record per CDR3 protein. The sample consists of about 240,000 distinct CDR3 sequences, roughly a tenth of them appearing once. This clonotype appeared a few times. No antigen is known for it. This TCR derives from a man younger than 35 who had mild COVID-19 (a few samples of this study predate the infection). Cell type and time point are not known. Sequencing input: PBMCs or a T cell subset sorted from them (not recorded which).

The chain's CDR3 is CASSLAGAGGLETQYF. As DNA, the CDR3 is TGTGCCAGCAGCTTAGCCGGGGCGGGGGGGTTGGAGACCCAGTACTTC. V is TRBV7-2 and J is TRBJ2-5; 9 nucleotides align to TRBD2. The CDR3 spans 16 residues. CDR1 SGHTA and CDR2 FQGNSA come from the germline V gene. V lost 0 bases and J lost 5; bases outside the gene matches: 7.